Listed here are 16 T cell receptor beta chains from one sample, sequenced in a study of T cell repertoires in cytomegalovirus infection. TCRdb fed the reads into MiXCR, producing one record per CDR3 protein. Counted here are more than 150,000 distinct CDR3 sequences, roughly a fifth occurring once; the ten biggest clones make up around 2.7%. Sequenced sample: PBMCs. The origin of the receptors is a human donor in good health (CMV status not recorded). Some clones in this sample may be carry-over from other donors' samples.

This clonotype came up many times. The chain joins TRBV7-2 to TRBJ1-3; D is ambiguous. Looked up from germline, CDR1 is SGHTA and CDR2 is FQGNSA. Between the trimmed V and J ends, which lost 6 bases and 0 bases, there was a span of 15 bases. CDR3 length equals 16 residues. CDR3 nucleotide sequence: TGTGCCAGCAGTTACAACTCCCGATCCTCTGGAAACACCATATATTTT. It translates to CASSYNSRSSGNTIYF.

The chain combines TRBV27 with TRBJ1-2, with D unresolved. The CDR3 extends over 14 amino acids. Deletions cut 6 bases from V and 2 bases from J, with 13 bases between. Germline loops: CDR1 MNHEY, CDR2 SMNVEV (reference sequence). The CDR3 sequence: CASSPELGNYGYTF. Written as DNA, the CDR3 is TGTGCCAGCAGCCCTGAATTGGGAAACTATGGCTACACCTTC.

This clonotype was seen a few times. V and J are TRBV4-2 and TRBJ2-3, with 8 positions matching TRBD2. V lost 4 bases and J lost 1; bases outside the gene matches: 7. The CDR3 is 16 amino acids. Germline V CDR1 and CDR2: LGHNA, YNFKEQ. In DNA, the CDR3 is TGTGCCAGCAGCCCGGGTAGCGGGATCCGCACAGATACGCAGTATTTT. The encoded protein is CASSPGSGIRTDTQYF.

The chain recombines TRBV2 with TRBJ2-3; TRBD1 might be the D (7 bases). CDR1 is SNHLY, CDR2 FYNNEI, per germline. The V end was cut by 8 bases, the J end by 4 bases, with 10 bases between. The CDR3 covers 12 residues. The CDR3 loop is CASSGGPDTQYF. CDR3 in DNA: TGTGCCAGCTCAGGGGGGCCAGATACGCAGTATTTT.

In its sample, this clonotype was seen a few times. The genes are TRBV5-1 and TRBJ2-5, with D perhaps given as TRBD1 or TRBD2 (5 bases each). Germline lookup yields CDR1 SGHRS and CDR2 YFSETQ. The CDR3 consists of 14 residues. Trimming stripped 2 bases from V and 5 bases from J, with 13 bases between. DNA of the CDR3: TGCGCCAGCAGCTTCGGCAGAGGGGTGGAGACCCAGTACTTC. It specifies CASSFGRGVETQYF.

CDR3 coding DNA: TGCAGCGTGCTTGCGGGGGGGCTCGTCCAAGAGACCCAGTACTTC. As protein: CSVLAGGLVQETQYF. The chain joins TRBV29-1 to TRBJ2-5; TRBD2 matches 9 bases. Trimming cost V 6 bases and J 1 base; bases outside gene matches: 9. The germline CDR1 and CDR2 sequences are SQVTM and ANQGSEA. This CDR3 has 15 residues.

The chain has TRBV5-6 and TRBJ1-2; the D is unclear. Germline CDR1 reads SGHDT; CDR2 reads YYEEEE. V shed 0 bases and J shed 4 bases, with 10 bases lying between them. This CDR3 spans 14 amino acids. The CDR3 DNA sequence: TGTGCCAGCAGCTTGGGGACGGTAGGCTATGGCTACACCTTC. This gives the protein CASSLGTVGYGYTF.

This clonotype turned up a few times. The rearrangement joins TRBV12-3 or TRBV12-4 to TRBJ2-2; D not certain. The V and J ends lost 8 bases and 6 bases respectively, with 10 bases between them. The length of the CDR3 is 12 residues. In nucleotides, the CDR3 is TGTGCCAGCCGCAGTTATCCCGGGGAGCTGTTTTTT. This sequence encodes CASRSYPGELFF.

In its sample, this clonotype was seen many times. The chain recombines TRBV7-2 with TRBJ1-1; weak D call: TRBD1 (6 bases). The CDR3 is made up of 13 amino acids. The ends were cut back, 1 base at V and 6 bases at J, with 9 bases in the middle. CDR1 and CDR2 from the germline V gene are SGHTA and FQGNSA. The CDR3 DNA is TGTGCCAGCAGCTTAGGGGGGCACGCTGAAGCTTTCTTT. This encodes CASSLGGHAEAFF.

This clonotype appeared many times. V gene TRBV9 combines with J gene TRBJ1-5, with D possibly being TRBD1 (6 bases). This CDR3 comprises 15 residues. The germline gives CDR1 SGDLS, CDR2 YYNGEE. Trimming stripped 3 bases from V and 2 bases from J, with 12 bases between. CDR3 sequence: CASSEGVNRNQPQHF. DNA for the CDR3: TGTGCCAGCAGCGAGGGGGTGAATCGCAATCAGCCCCAGCATTTT.

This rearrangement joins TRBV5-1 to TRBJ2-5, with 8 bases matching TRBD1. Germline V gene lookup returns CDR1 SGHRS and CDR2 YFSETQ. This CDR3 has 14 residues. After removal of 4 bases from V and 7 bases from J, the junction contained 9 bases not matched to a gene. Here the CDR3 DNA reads TGCGCCAGCAGCACACGGACAGGGTTGGTGACCCAGTACTTC. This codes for CASSTRTGLVTQYF.

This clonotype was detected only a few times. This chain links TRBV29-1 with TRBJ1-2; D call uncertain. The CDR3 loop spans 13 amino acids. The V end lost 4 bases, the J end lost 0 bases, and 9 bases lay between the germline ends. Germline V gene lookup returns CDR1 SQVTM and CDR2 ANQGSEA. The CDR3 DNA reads TGCAGCGTTGTGGACGGGGCTAACTATGGCTACACCTTC. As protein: CSVVDGANYGYTF.

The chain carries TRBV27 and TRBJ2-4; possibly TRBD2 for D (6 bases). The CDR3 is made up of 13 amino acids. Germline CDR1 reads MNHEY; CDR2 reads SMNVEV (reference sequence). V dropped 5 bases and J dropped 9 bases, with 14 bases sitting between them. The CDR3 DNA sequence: TGTGCCAGCAGTGAACCGGGACTGATCATTCAGTACTTC. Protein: CASSEPGLIIQYF.

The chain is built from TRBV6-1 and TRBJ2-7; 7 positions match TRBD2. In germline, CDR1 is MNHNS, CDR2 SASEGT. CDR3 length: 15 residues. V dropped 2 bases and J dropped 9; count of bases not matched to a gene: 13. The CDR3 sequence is CASSEKTLGGDPQYF. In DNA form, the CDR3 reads TGTGCCAGCAGTGAAAAGACCCTTGGGGGGGACCCGCAGTACTTC.

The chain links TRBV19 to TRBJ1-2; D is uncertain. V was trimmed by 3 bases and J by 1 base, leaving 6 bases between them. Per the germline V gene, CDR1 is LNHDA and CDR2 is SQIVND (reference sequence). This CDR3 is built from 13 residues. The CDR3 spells CASSIRNNYGYTF. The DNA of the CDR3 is TGTGCCAGTAGTATCCGGAATAACTATGGCTACACCTTC.

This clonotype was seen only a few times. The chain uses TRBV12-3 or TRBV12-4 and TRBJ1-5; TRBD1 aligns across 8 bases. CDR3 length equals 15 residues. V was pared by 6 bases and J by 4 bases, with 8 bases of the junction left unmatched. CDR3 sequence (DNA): TGTGCCAGCAGAGAGGACAGGGCGGGGAATCAGCCCCAGCATTTT. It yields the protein CASREDRAGNQPQHF.